This is a list of T cell receptor beta chains from one sample in a study of shared clonotypes between healthy human individuals. Method: immunoSEQ multiplex PCR; TCRdb's copy keeps in-frame clones and lacks some. The sample gives under 650,000 clones, approximately 95% of which show up once; 0.06% is in the top ten. The sequencing input was naive CD4+ T cells sorted from blood. Receptor source: a woman aged 30 to 39 in good health. The conserved cysteine and the conserved F or W are not part of the CDR3 here.

TRBV5-4,ASSRNAGTQGNTIY
TRBV11-2,ASSSHPGQNSPLH
TRBV6-4,ASSDRGAGGPDEQF
TRBV7-3,ASSPWPTGESSYEQY
TRBV6-6,ASSYGHGDTGELF
TRBV2,ASSEDGAFGYT
TRBV29-1,SVRGLAGVWVTDTQY
TRBV19,ASHSAVNQPQH
TRBV7-9,ASSSAGMNTEAF
TRBV19,ASSMTGEAETQY
TRBV7-9,ASSPGQSGRDTQY
TRBV25-1,ASTKTDTQETQY
TRBV7-9,ASSYSGIYEQY
TRBV6-1,ASSDKGLAGGKSYEQY
TRBV28,ATVSSGTGSYEQY
TRBV28,ASRPRLAGTYEQY
TRBV18,ASSPPSLADYEQY
TRBV19,ASTLGANEQF
TRBV18,ASSPTTGQETQY
TRBV28,ASSLIGTVNEKLF
TRBV28,ASSTRDRGNYEQY
TRBV4-1,ASSQEWKPANYGYT
TRBV5-4,ASSLDGRPVNTEAF
TRBV7-2,ASSLDLGVHEQF
TRBV27,ASSFSTGYEQY
TRBV9,ASSVVLGQGNTEAF
TRBV2,ASSEPGQGRSERDTEAF
TRBV11-2,ASSSTGTAKQY
TRBV15,ATSRGDSEVRDGYT
TRBV4-1,ASSQEFGAHYGYT
TRBV5-1,ASSYTGMTDTQY
TRBV5-1,ASSLGYEQY
TRBV13,ASSPLRTSGSYEQY
TRBV28,ASSSAPGGLAGVGTQY
TRBV5-1,ASSLTSVGRNEQY
TRBV19,ASSDRNSPLH
TRBV28,ASSLGTPTYEQY
TRBV5-5,ASSLDSYGYT
TRBV19,ATQPGQGPWETQY
TRBV5-1,ASSFTTGGAGNEQF
TRBV18,ASSPPQAYEQY
TRBV18,ASSPGQGFVFGANVLT
TRBV7-3,ASSLTGTAHAEQF
TRBV6-4,ASSAGRTLGANVLT
TRBV27,ASSPLLMRELF
TRBV28,ASSFSSGSTDEQY
TRBV6-4,ASSEEGSNGNYGYT
TRBV7-6,ASSQGTSGRYEQY
TRBV27,ASLAAGGGTDTQY
TRBV5-4,ASSWGDKRASNEQF
TRBV29-1,SVTSGKSYEQY
TRBV27,ASSRIATGELF
TRBV27,ASSLSRERDTQY
TRBV11-2,ASSLGWDRAEQY
TRBV9,ASSVVQGPGEQY
TRBV4-1,ASSPLISSFTDTQY
TRBV2,ASSGGRVNEQF